These 19 T cell receptor beta chains originate from one sample sequenced in a study of CD8+CD57+ T cells in acquired aplastic anemia. CDR3 and TCR beta VDJ profiling relied on genomic DNA as the template. One entry per CDR3 protein, called by TCRdb with MiXCR from the reads. This sample yields 400,000 to 450,000 distinct CDR3 sequences, of which around 68% are seen a single time; 4% belongs to the top ten. Sequenced input: sorted CD4+, CD8+, or CD8+CD57+ T cells (not recorded which) from PBMCs. The source is a human donor in good health, serving as a control.

This clonotype was picked up many times. This chain links TRBV7-2 with TRBJ2-3; 7 positions match TRBD1. The ends lost 5 bases at V and 2 bases at J; junction bases unmatched: 7. CDR1 is SGHTA and CDR2 is FQGNSA in the germline V gene. The CDR3 is 15 residues long. The CDR3: CASSPMGQYTDTQYF. In DNA form, the CDR3 reads TGTGCCAGCAGCCCCATGGGACAGTACACAGATACGCAGTATTTT.

As regards this clonotype: One end of the junction is discordant with germline, which a read error may explain. The V and J genes are TRBV19 and TRBJ1-2, with D tentatively TRBD1 (6 bases). Germline CDR1 reads LNHDA; CDR2 reads SQIVND (reference sequence). The CDR3 loop spans 12 amino acids. The CDR3 is CGSLDDRFGYTF. CDR3 sequence (DNA): TGTGGCAGTTTGGACGACAGGTTTGGCTACACCTTC.

The chain combines TRBV7-2 with TRBJ1-5, with 8 bases matching TRBD1. This CDR3 is 14 amino acids long. Germline values: CDR1 SGHTA, CDR2 FQGNSA. The V gene end was trimmed by 2 bases and the J gene end by 16 bases; junction bases not matched to a gene: 13. This CDR3 reads CASSLSGQGRHTHF. Written as DNA, the CDR3 is TGTGCCAGCAGCTTATCTGGACAGGGCCGGCACACTCATTTT.

Note on this clonotype: At one boundary the junction diverges from the germline segment, which might be a read error. The chain has TRBV7-2 and TRBJ1-2, with D unresolved. The CDR3 runs 14 residues. CDR1 is SGHTA and CDR2 is FQGNSA in the germline V gene. CDR3 in DNA: TGTGCCAGCAGCGCAGACACGTCACCCCATGGCTTCACCTTC. This gives the protein CASSADTSPHGFTF.

This clonotype was counted once. At one end, the junction sequence differs from germline, possibly due to a read error. The rearrangement links TRBV9 to TRBJ1-2; 9 positions match TRBD1. The CDR3 has 14 amino acids. The germline V gene encodes CDR1 SGDLS and CDR2 YYNGEE. The CDR3 nucleotides are TGTGCCAGCAGTGTCGACAGGGGGTCTGCGACCTACTCCTTC. As protein: CASSVDRGSATYSF.

The chain has TRBV29-1 and TRBJ2-5; D tentatively reads TRBD1 or TRBD2 (5 bases each). TRBJ2-7 explains the end of the DNA better; the J call may be wrong. Looked up from germline, CDR1 is SQVTM and CDR2 is ANQGSEA. This CDR3 is 14 amino acids long. The CDR3 here is CSARERALAYEQYF. The DNA of the CDR3 is TGCAGCGCCAGGGAGAGGGCATTAGCCTACGAGCAGTACTTC.

Remarks on this clonotype: No DNA is shown, since the ends of the CDR3 on it are uncertain; the CDR3 is the one TCRdb lists. The chain links TRBV7-2 to TRBJ2-5; the table's D gene call, TRBD1, was not cross checked with the DNA. 15 amino acids form the CDR3, both terminal residues included. Germline CDR1 is SGHTA and CDR2 is FQGNSA. The CDR3 protein is CASSGATGYTQYFYF.

This chain joins TRBV7-2 and TRBJ1-1; D unclear. The germline gives CDR1 SGHTA, CDR2 FQGNSA. CDR3 length: 14 amino acids. V was clipped by 0 bases and J by 4 bases, with 9 bases between them. CDR3 coding DNA: TGTGCCAGCAGCTTAGCAATCGGAGTCACTGAAGCTTTCTTT. Its protein product is CASSLAIGVTEAFF.

As regards this clonotype: The junction differs from germline at one of its ends, possibly a read error. The rearrangement links TRBV10-3 to TRBJ1-1; D not resolved. CDR1 is ENHRY and CDR2 is SYGVKD in the germline V gene. The CDR3 is 13 amino acids. In DNA form, the CDR3 reads TGTGCCAGCAGTAGACCAGATAACGCTGAAGCTTTCTTT. Protein product: CASSRPDNAEAFF.

For this clonotype: This could be a read error, since a much larger clone is one nucleotide away. The CDR3 is CASSNPGYNEQIF. Here the CDR3 DNA reads TGTGCCAGCAGTAACCCAGGGTACAATGAGCAGATCTTC. The J gene is TRBJ2-1, the V gene TRBV2, with TRBD1 as a possible D gene (5 bases). The CDR3 covers 13 residues. The germline CDR1 and CDR2 sequences are SNHLY and FYNNEI.

This clonotype was detected ten times or more. V is TRBV20-1 and J is TRBJ2-1, with TRBD2 matching over 11 bases. The CDR3 is 18 residues long. V gave up 2 bases and J gave up 0 bases; unmatched junction bases: 9. Germline V lookup: CDR1 DFQATT, CDR2 SNEGSKA (reference sequence). This chain's CDR3 is CSARPTSGGTSSYNEQFF. In nucleotides, the CDR3 is TGCAGTGCTAGACCTACTAGCGGGGGAACCAGCTCCTACAATGAGCAGTTCTTC.

The chain employs TRBV5-6 and TRBJ1-2, with no clear D. Trimming left V 5 bases short and J 6 bases short, with 17 bases between. Germline assignment: CDR1 SGHDT and CDR2 YYEEEE. The CDR3 spans 14 residues. The CDR3 loop is CASSAKGRLHGYTF. CDR3 bases: TGTGCCAGCAGTGCTAAGGGTAGGTTGCATGGCTACACCTTC.

Points on this clonotype: As the CDR3 is not closed by the conserved phenylalanine or tryptophan, this likely results from a read error. V and J are TRBV2 and TRBJ1-1, with D tentatively TRBD1 (6 bases). This CDR3 spans 13 amino acids. CDR1 and CDR2 (germline): SNHLY, FYNNEI. CDR3 loop: CASSAIGDTEAFY. CDR3 in DNA: TGTGCCAGCAGCGCCATAGGGGACACCGAAGCTTTCTAT.

Of note for this clonotype: The CDR3 end shows no conserved phenylalanine or tryptophan, and so a read error is likely. No DNA is shown, since the ends of the CDR3 on it are uncertain; the CDR3 is the one TCRdb lists. This chain connects TRBV7-3 to TRBJ1-5. The CDR3 extends over 13 residues, inclusive of both ends. Germline V gene data show CDR1 as SGHTA and CDR2 as FQGTGA. The CDR3 is CASVLLSDRPQHT.

V and J are TRBV5-1 and TRBJ2-1; 7 bases agree with TRBD2. The CDR3 sequence is 15 residues long. Germline values: CDR1 SGHRS, CDR2 YFSETQ. J gave up 4 bases and V 5 bases, and 9 bases lay outside the gene matches. For the CDR3, the DNA is TGCGCCAGCAGACACGTGGGCGGGGGATACAATGAGCAGTTCTTC. This translates into CASRHVGGGYNEQFF.

The CDR3 is CASSQKRGAGEQYF. The CDR3 coding sequence is TGTGCCAGCAGCCAAAAACGCGGGGCGGGGGAGCAGTACTTC. The chain uses TRBV4-2 and TRBJ2-7; the D gene is possibly TRBD2 (6 bases). CDR3 length equals 14 residues. The V and J ends lost 2 bases and 7 bases respectively, with 15 bases between them. Germline values: CDR1 LGHNA, CDR2 YNFKEQ.

In regard to this clonotype: The conserved closing phenylalanine or tryptophan is absent in this CDR3, likely reflecting a read error. It is unclear where the CDR3 begins or ends on the DNA, so no DNA is shown, and the CDR3 is as TCRdb lists it. The chain combines TRBV9 with TRBJ1-4; whether TRBD1, the table's D call, matches the DNA was not checked. The CDR3 spans 13 residues, counting both ends. Germline CDR1 reads SGDLS; CDR2 reads YYNGEE. CDR3 sequence: CASSFPTGLTEIL.

As concerns this clonotype: Sequence at one end of the junction differs from germline and may be a read error. This chain links TRBV10-2 with TRBJ2-6; 10 bases map to TRBD1. This CDR3 comprises 18 residues. Per germline, CDR1 WSHSY and CDR2 SAAADI. The CDR3 DNA follows: TGCGCCAGCAGCCAGACCGGGACAGGGGAATCTGAGGCCAACGTCCTGACTTTC. Protein product: CASSQTGTGESEANVLTF.

The rearrangement joins TRBV7-9 to TRBJ1-1, with D perhaps matching TRBD1 (5 bases). Between the trimmed V and J ends, which lost 7 bases and 7 bases, there was a span of 16 bases. The germline V gene has CDR1 SEHNR and CDR2 FQNEAQ (reference sequence). This CDR3 contains 13 residues. This chain's CDR3 is CASTNDGALEAFF. CDR3 coding DNA: TGTGCCAGCACCAACGATGGGGCGCTTGAAGCTTTCTTT.